This is a list of T cell receptor beta chains from one sample in a study of Ad26.COV2.S vaccination and SARS-CoV-2 variants. Only in-frame clones appear in the TCRdb table, and some are missing; sequencing was by immunoSEQ multiplex PCR. The sample has roughly 500,000 clones; about 91% are singletons. Sequencing was performed on peripheral blood, taken in a trial of Ad26.COV2.S vaccine versus placebo. The origin of the receptors is a person aged 18-60 years who received the Ad26.COV2.S COVID-19 vaccine or a placebo. Each CDR3 is given with its conserved first and last residue. The D gene is left open where the match is weak. Some rows have no size entry. The others give once, few or many, or a class for an expanded clone.

J gene: TRBJ2-5; clone size: once; V gene: TRBV7-2; D gene: -; CDR3 DNA: TGTGCCAGCAGCCGCGACAGGAGCCAAGAGACCCAGTACTTC; CDR3 protein: CASSRDRSQETQYF
J gene: TRBJ1-1; clone size: -; V gene: TRBV18; D gene: TRBD1; CDR3 DNA: TGTGCCAGCTCACCGTGGACAGGGGACACTGAAGCTTTCTTT; CDR3 protein: CASSPWTGDTEAFF
J gene: TRBJ1-1; clone size: -; V gene: TRBV7-9; D gene: -; CDR3 DNA: TGTGCCAGCACGCTTTCGACCGATGGGGCTGAAGCTTTCTTT; CDR3 protein: CASTLSTDGAEAFF
J gene: TRBJ2-3; clone size: -; V gene: TRBV4-2; D gene: TRBD2; CDR3 DNA: TGTGCCAGCAGCCAAGGGGAATTAGCGGGTACGCAGTATTTT; CDR3 protein: CASSQGELAGTQYF
J gene: TRBJ2-3; clone size: once; V gene: TRBV24-1; D gene: TRBD2; CDR3 DNA: TGTGCCACCAGTGATTTGACCGAGATAGCGGGAGGCCCAGATACGCAGTATTTT; CDR3 protein: CATSDLTEIAGGPDTQYF
J gene: TRBJ1-2; clone size: -; V gene: TRBV9; D gene: -; CDR3 DNA: TGTGCCAGCAGGGTAAAAAAATATGGCTACACCTTC; CDR3 protein: CASRVKKYGYTF
J gene: TRBJ1-4; clone size: once; V gene: TRBV28; D gene: -; CDR3 DNA: TGTGCCAGCACCGATCGAGAAAAACTGTTTTTT; CDR3 protein: CASTDREKLFF
J gene: TRBJ2-3; clone size: few; V gene: TRBV6-6; D gene: -; CDR3 DNA: TGTGCCAGTTCAAAGGGGCGCTTCACAGATACGCAGTATTTT; CDR3 protein: CASSKGRFTDTQYF
J gene: TRBJ2-1; clone size: -; V gene: TRBV12-1; D gene: -; CDR3 DNA: TGTGCCAGCAGCTTTGAAGCTAGCGGGAGGTGGGAGCAGTTCTTC; CDR3 protein: CASSFEASGRWEQFF
J gene: TRBJ2-5; clone size: -; V gene: TRBV7-3; D gene: -; CDR3 DNA: TGTGCCAGCAGCCCGGAGGACTATTTTGAGACCCAGTACTTC; CDR3 protein: CASSPEDYFETQYF
J gene: TRBJ1-5; clone size: -; V gene: TRBV10-3; D gene: -; CDR3 DNA: TGTGCCATCAGTGACCGGGGGGATCAGCCCCAGCATTTT; CDR3 protein: CAISDRGDQPQHF
J gene: TRBJ2-1; clone size: -; V gene: TRBV15; D gene: -; CDR3 DNA: TGTGCCACCAGCAGAGATGTGGGGGGCGACTACAATGAGCAGTTCTTC; CDR3 protein: CATSRDVGGDYNEQFF
J gene: TRBJ2-3; clone size: -; V gene: TRBV20-1; D gene: -; CDR3 DNA: TGCAGTGCTAGTGAGAGGGATCAGAGCACAGATACGCAGTATTTT; CDR3 protein: CSASERDQSTDTQYF
J gene: TRBJ2-5; clone size: once; V gene: TRBV2; D gene: TRBD1; CDR3 DNA: TGTGCCAGCAGTGAATACGGGACAGGGTCACAAGAGACCCAGTACTTC; CDR3 protein: CASSEYGTGSQETQYF
J gene: TRBJ2-3; clone size: -; V gene: TRBV18; D gene: -; CDR3 DNA: TGTGCCAGCTCACCATTACAGGCCCAGGATACGCAGTATTTT; CDR3 protein: CASSPLQAQDTQYF
J gene: TRBJ2-2; clone size: -; V gene: TRBV5-1; D gene: -; CDR3 DNA: TGCGCCAGCAGCTTCCGGGAGATGTACACCGGGGAGCTGTTTTTT; CDR3 protein: CASSFREMYTGELFF
J gene: TRBJ2-3; clone size: -; V gene: TRBV6-2/TRBV6-3; D gene: -; CDR3 DNA: TGTGCCAGCAGTTACTGGGCTAGCACAGATACGCAGTATTTT; CDR3 protein: CASSYWASTDTQYF
J gene: TRBJ2-1; clone size: once; V gene: TRBV7-9; D gene: -; CDR3 DNA: TGTGCCAGCAGCTTAGGCAGGGAAAACAATGAGCAGTTCTTC; CDR3 protein: CASSLGRENNEQFF
J gene: TRBJ2-5; clone size: -; V gene: TRBV5-8; D gene: TRBD1; CDR3 DNA: TGTGCCAGCAGCCGACAGGGTAAAACAGAGACCCAGTACTTC; CDR3 protein: CASSRQGKTETQYF
J gene: TRBJ2-1; clone size: -; V gene: TRBV5-1; D gene: -; CDR3 DNA: TGCGCCAGCGGACCGTCTCACTACAATGAGCAGTTCTTC; CDR3 protein: CASGPSHYNEQFF
J gene: TRBJ2-3; clone size: -; V gene: TRBV11-2; D gene: -; CDR3 DNA: TGTGCCAGCAGCTCCTTTAGAGGGACCCACACAGATACGCAGTATTTT; CDR3 protein: CASSSFRGTHTDTQYF
J gene: TRBJ2-1; clone size: -; V gene: TRBV15; D gene: TRBD2; CDR3 DNA: TGTGCCACGGAGCGGGGGGTATCCTACAATGAGCAGTTCTTC; CDR3 protein: CATERGVSYNEQFF
J gene: TRBJ1-5; clone size: -; V gene: TRBV6-2/TRBV6-3; D gene: -; CDR3 DNA: TGTGCCAGCAGTCCCTGGGGGGATCAGCCCCAGCATTTT; CDR3 protein: CASSPWGDQPQHF
J gene: TRBJ1-1; clone size: -; V gene: TRBV27; D gene: -; CDR3 DNA: TGTGCCAGCAGTTTTAGTCCGGGGACCACTGAAGCTTTCTTT; CDR3 protein: CASSFSPGTTEAFF